This T cell receptor (beta chain) derives from a study of T cell responses to AZD1222 COVID-19 vaccine. On this clone: Its antigen is currently unknown.

Study results and limitations: Seropositive status at baseline applied to only six AZD1222 recipients.

Sequenced by immunoSEQ multiplex PCR; TCRdb stores in-frame clones only, minus some. The profile covers about 140,000 clones, with just over 90% appearing a single time and more than 0.85% taken by the ten largest. The germline V gene has CDR1 SQVTM and CDR2 ANQGSEA. The CDR3 consists of 13 residues. Losses at the gene ends were 7 bases for V and 2 bases for J; bases not matched to a gene: 5. The TCR was taken from an adult in good health. Sample: peripheral blood, taken on day 0 of MenACWY control vaccination. This chain joins TRBV29-1 and TRBJ1-1; the match to TRBD1 covers 9 bases. The CDR3 DNA sequence: TGCAGCGCAGGGACAGGGATAAACACTGAAGCTTTCTTT. It is translated as CSAGTGINTEAFF.